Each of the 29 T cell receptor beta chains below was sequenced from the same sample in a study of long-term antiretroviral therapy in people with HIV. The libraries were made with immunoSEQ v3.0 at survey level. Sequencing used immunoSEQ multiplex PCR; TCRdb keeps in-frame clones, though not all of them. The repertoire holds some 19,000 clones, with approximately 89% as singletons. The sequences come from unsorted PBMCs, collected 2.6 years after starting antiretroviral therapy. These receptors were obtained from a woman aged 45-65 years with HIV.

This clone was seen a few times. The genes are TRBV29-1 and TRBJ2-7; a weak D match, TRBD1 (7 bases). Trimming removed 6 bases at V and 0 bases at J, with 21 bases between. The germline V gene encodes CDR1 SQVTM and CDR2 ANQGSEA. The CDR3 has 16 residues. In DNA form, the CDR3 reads TGCAGCGTCGGAGGTCCGGGACAGACTAGCTCCTACGAGCAGTACTTC. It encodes CSVGGPGQTSSYEQYF.

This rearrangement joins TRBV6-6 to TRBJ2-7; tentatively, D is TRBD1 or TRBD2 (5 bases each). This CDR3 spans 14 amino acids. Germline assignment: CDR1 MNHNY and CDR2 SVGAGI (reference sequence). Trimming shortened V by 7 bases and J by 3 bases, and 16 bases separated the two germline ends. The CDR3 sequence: CASTRDGFHYEQYF. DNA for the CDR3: TGTGCCAGCACTAGGGACGGGTTCCACTACGAGCAGTACTTC.

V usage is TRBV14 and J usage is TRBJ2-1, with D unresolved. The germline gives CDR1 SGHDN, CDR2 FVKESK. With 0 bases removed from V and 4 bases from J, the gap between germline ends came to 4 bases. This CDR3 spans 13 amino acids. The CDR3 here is CASSQEAYNEQFF. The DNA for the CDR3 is TGTGCCAGCAGCCAAGAGGCGTACAATGAGCAGTTCTTC. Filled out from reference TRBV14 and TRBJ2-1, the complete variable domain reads EAGVTQFPSHSVIEKGQTVTLRCDPISGHDNLYWYRRVMGKEIKFLLHFVKESKQDESGMPNNRFLAERTGGTYSTLKVQPAELEDSGVYFCASSQEAYNEQFFGPGTRLTVL.

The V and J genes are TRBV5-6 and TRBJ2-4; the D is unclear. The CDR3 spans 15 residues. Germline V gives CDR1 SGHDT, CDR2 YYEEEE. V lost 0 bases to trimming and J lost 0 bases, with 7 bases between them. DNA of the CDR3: TGTGCCAGCAGCTTGGAACAGCTAGCCAAAAACATTCAGTACTTC. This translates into CASSLEQLAKNIQYF.

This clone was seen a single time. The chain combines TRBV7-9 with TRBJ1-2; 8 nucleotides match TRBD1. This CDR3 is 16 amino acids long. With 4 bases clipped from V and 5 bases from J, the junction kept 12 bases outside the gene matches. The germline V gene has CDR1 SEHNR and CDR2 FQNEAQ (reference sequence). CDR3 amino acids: CASSSGQGGSLYGYTF. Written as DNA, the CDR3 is TGTGCCAGCAGCTCCGGACAGGGAGGGTCTCTATATGGCTACACCTTC.

CDR3 DNA sequence: TGTGCCAGCAGGGACAGTGGAGCCTACGAGCAGTACTTC. It codes for CASRDSGAYEQYF. The chain employs TRBV6-1 and TRBJ2-7, with D possibly matching TRBD1 (6 bases). Germline CDR1 and CDR2: MNHNS and SASEGT. This CDR3 region has 13 residues. The V gene lost 6 bases and the J gene lost 2 bases, with 11 bases spanning the gap.

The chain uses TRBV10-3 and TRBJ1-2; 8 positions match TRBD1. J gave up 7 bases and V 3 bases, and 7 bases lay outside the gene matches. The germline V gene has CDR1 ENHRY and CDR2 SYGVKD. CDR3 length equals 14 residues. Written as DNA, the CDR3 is TGTGCCATCAGTGACCAAGGACAGGGAACTGGCTACACCTTC. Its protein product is CAISDQGQGTGYTF.

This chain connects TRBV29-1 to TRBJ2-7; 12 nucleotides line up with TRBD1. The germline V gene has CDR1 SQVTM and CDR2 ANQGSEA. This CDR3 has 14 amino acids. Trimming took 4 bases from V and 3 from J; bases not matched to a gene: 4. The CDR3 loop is CSVAGQGAVYEQYF. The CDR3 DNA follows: TGCAGCGTTGCGGGACAGGGGGCTGTCTACGAGCAGTACTTC.

The CDR3 nucleotides read TGTGCCAGCAGCTTGGGACTAGCGGGGGGCACAGATACGCAGTATTTT. Residues: CASSLGLAGGTDTQYF. The chain joins TRBV7-2 to TRBJ2-3, with 14 bases aligning to TRBD2. Per the germline V gene, CDR1 is SGHTA and CDR2 is FQGNSA. This CDR3 is built from 16 residues. V lost 3 bases to trimming and J lost 1 base; unmatched junction nucleotides: 0.

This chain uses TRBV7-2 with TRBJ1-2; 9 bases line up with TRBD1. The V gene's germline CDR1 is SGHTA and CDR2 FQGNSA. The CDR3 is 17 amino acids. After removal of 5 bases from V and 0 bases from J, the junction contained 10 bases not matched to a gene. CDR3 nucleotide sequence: TGTGCCAGCAGCCTTATGGACAGGGGTGGATCTAACTATGGCTACACCTTC. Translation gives CASSLMDRGGSNYGYTF.

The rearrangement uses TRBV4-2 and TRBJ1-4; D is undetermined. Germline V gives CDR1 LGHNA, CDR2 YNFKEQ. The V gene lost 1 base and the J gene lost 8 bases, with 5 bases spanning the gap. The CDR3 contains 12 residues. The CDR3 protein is CASSQAGEKLFF. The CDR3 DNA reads TGTGCCAGCAGCCAAGCGGGGGAAAAACTGTTTTTT.

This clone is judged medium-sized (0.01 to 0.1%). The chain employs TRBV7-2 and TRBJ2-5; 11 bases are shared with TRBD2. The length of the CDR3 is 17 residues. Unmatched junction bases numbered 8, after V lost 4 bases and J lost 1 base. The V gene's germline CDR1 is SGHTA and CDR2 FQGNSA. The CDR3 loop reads CASSSPGLADSQETQYF. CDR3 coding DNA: TGTGCCAGCAGCTCTCCGGGACTAGCGGATTCCCAAGAGACCCAGTACTTC.

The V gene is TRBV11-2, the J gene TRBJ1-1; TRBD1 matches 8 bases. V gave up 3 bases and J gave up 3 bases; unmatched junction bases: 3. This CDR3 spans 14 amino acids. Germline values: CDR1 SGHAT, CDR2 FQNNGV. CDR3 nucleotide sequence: TGTGCCAGCAGCTTGGGCAGGGGGCACACTGAAGCTTTCTTT. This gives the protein CASSLGRGHTEAFF.

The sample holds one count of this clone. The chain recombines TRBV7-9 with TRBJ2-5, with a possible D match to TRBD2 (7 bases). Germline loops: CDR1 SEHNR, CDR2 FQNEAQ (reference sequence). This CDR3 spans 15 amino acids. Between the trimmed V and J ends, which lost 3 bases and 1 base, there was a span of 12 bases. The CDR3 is CASSFTRGPQETQYF. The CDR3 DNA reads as TGTGCCAGCAGCTTCACGCGGGGGCCCCAAGAGACCCAGTACTTC.

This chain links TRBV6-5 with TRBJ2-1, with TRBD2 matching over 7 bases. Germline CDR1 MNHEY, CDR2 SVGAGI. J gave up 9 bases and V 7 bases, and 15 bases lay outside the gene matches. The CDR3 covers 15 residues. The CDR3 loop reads CASKLQPGLLTEQFF. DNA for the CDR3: TGTGCCAGCAAGTTACAACCGGGACTACTAACTGAGCAGTTCTTC.

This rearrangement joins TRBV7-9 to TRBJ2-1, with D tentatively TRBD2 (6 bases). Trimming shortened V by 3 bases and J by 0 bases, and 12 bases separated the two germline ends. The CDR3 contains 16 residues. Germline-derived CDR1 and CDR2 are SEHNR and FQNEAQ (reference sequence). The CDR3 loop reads CASSFVPGDSYNEQFF. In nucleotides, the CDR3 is TGTGCCAGCAGCTTCGTCCCGGGGGACTCCTACAATGAGCAGTTCTTC.

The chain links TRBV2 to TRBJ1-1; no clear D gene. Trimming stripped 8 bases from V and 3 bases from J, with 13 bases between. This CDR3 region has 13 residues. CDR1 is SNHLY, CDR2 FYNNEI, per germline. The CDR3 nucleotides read TGTGCCAGCGGAGGGCTCCAGTACACTGAAGCTTTCTTT. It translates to CASGGLQYTEAFF.

CDR3 amino acids: CASSVRPGADTQYF. In DNA form, the CDR3 reads TGTGCCAGCAGCGTACGGCCGGGGGCAGATACGCAGTATTTT. The chain joins TRBV9 to TRBJ2-3; maybe TRBD2 (6 bases). This CDR3 region has 14 residues. V lost 1 base and J 4 bases, leaving 10 bases between the germline ends. Germline values: CDR1 SGDLS, CDR2 YYNGEE.

The CDR3 sequence is CAWSNTGETQYF. CDR3 nucleotide sequence: TGTGCCTGGAGTAACACAGGGGAGACCCAGTACTTC. This chain links TRBV30 with TRBJ2-5, with D tentatively TRBD1 (6 bases). Germline assignment: CDR1 GTSNPN and CDR2 SVGIG (reference sequence). The V and J ends lost 2 bases and 5 bases respectively, with 9 bases between them. The CDR3 contains 12 residues. Full variable domain (outside the CDR3, taken from reference TRBV30 and TRBJ2-5): SQTIHQWPATLVQPVGSPLSLECTVEGTSNPNLYWYRQAAGRGLQLLFYSVGIGQISSEVPQNLSASRPQDRQFILSSKKLLLSDSGFYLCAWSNTGETQYFGPGTRLLVL.

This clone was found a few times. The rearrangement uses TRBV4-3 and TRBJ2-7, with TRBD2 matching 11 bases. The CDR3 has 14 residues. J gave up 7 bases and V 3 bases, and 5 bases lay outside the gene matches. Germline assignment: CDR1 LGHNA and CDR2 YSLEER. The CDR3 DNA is TGCGCCAGCAGCCAGTTAGCGGGAGGGGGGGAGCAGTACTTC. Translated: CASSQLAGGGEQYF.

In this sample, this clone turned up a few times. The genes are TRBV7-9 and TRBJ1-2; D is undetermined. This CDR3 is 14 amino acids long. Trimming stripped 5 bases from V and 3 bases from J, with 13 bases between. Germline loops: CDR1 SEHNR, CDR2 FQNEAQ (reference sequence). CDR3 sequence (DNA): TGTGCCAGCAGCCCACCTTGGGGAGACTATGGCTACACCTTC. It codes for CASSPPWGDYGYTF.

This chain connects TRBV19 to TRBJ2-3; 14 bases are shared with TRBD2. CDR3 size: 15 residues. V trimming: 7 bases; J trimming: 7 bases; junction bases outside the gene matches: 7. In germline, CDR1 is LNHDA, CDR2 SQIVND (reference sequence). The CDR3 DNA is TGTGCCAGTAAGGGACTAGCGGGAGATATGAATACGCAGTATTTT. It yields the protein CASKGLAGDMNTQYF. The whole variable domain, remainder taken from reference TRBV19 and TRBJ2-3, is DGGITQSPKYLFRKEGQNVTLSCEQNLNHDAMYWYRQDPGQGLRLIYYSQIVNDFQKGDIAEGYSVSREKKESFPLTVTSAQKNPTAFYLCASKGLAGDMNTQYFGPGTRLTVL.

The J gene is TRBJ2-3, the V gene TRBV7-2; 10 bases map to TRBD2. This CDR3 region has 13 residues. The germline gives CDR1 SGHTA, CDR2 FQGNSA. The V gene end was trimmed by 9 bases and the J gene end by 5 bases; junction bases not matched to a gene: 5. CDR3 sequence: CASLAGVEDTQYF. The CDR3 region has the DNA TGTGCCAGTCTAGCGGGAGTGGAAGATACGCAGTATTTT.

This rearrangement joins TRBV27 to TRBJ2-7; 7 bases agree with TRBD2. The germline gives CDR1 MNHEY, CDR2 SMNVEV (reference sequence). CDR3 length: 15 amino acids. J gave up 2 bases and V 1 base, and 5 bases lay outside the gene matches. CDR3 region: CASSLYGGSPYEQYF. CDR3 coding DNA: TGTGCCAGCAGTTTATATGGCGGGAGCCCCTACGAGCAGTACTTC.

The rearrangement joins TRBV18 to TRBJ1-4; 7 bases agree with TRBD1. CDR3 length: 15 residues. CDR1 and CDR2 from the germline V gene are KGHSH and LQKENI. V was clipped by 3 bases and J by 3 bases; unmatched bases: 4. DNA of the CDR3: TGTGCCAGCTCACCGCAGGGACAGCCTAATGAAAAACTGTTTTTT. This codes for CASSPQGQPNEKLFF.

The CDR3 region has the DNA TGTGCCAGCAGCTTAGCGGGACTAGCGGGAGAGGGGGCCCAGTTCTTC. This sequence encodes CASSLAGLAGEGAQFF. The chain couples TRBV7-2 to TRBJ2-1; 14 bases align to TRBD2. The CDR3 contains 16 residues. Losses at the gene ends were 0 bases for V and 13 bases for J; bases not matched to a gene: 8. Germline lookup yields CDR1 SGHTA and CDR2 FQGNSA.

CDR3 protein: CASSPGYNEQFF. In nucleotides, the CDR3 is TGTGCCAGCAGCCCGGGGTACAATGAGCAGTTCTTC. V usage is TRBV6-6 and J usage is TRBJ2-1; D is possibly TRBD2 (5 bases). The V end lost 6 bases, the J end lost 4 bases, and 7 bases lay between the germline ends. The CDR3 totals 12 residues. Germline V gives CDR1 MNHNY, CDR2 SVGAGI (reference sequence).

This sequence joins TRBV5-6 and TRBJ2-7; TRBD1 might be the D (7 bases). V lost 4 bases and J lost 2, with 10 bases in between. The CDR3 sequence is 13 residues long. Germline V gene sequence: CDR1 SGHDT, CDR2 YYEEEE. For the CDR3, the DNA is TGTGCCAGCAGCGCGGGACAGACCTACGAGCAGTACTTC. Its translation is CASSAGQTYEQYF. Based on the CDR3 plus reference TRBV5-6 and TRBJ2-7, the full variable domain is DAGVTQSPTHLIKTRGQQVTLRCSPKSGHDTVSWYQQALGQGPQFIFQYYEEEERQRGNFPDRFSGHQFPNYSSELNVNALLLGDSALYLCASSAGQTYEQYFGPGTRLTVT.

The CDR3 DNA sequence: TGTGCCAGCAGCCCCCAAGGCGGACAGGGCCAACTCTATGGCTACACCTTC. Residues: CASSPQGGQGQLYGYTF. The V call is TRBV5-5, the J call TRBJ1-2; 8 bases match TRBD1. Per the germline V gene, CDR1 is SGHKS and CDR2 is YYEKEE (reference sequence). Trimming removed 4 bases from V and 4 bases from J; junction bases left unmatched: 15. The CDR3 sequence is 17 residues long.